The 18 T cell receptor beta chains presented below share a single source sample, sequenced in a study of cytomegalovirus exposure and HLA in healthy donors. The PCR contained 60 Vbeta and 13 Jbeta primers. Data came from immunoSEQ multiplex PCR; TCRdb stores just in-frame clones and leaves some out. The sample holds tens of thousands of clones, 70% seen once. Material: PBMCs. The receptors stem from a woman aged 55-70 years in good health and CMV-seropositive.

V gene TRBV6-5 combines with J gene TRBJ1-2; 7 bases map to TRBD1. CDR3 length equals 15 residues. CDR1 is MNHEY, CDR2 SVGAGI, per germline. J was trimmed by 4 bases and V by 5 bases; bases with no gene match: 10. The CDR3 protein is CASSRSSQGTYGYTF. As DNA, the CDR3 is TGTGCCAGCAGTCGCTCATCACAGGGGACCTATGGCTACACCTTC.

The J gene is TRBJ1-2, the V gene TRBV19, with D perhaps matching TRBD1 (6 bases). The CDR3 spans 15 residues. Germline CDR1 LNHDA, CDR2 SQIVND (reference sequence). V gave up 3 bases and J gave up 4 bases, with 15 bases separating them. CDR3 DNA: TGTGCCAGTAGTATCCTCCCGCAGGGGTCCTATGGCTACACCTTC. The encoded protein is CASSILPQGSYGYTF. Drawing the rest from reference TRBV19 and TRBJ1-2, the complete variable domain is DGGITQSPKYLFRKEGQNVTLSCEQNLNHDAMYWYRQDPGQGLRLIYYSQIVNDFQKGDIAEGYSVSREKKESFPLTVTSAQKNPTAFYLCASSILPQGSYGYTFGSGTRLTVV.

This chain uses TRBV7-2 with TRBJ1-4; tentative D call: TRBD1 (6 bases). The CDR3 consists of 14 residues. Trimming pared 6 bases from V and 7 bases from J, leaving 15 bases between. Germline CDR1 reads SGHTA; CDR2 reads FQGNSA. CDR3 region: CASRRGGVGEKLFF. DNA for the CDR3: TGTGCCAGCAGGAGGGGGGGCGTGGGTGAAAAACTGTTTTTT.

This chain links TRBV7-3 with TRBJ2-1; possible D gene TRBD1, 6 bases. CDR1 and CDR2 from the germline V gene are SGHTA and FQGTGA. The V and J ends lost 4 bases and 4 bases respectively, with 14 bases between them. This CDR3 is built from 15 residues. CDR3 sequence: CASSSGDNQYNEQFF. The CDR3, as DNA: TGTGCCAGCAGCTCAGGGGACAACCAATACAATGAGCAGTTCTTC.

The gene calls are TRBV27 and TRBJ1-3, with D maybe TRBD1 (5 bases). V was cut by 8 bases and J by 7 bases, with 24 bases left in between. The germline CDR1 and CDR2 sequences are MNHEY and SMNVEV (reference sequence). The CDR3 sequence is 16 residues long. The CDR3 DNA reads TGTGCCAGCTTTTCAACCAGGGAATGGGCAAGGAACACCATATATTTT. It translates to CASFSTREWARNTIYF.

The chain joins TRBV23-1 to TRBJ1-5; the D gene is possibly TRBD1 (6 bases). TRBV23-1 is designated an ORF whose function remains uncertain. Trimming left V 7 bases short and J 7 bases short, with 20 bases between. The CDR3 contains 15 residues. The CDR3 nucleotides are TGCGCCAGCACCCTCAATCACAGGGTCAGCCAGCCCCAGCATTTT. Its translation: CASTLNHRVSQPQHF.

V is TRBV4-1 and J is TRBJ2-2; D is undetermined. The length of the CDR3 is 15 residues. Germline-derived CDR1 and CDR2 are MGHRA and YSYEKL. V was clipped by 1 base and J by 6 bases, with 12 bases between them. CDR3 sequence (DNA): TGCGCCAGCAGCCAAGCCCCCTCCCCGGCCGGGGAGCTGTTTTTT. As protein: CASSQAPSPAGELFF.

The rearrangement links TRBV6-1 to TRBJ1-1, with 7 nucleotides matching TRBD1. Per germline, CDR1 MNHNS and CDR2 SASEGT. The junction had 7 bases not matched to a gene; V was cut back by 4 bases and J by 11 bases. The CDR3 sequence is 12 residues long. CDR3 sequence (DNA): TGTGCCAGCAGTGTTCCAGGGGGATGGGCTTTCTTT. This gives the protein CASSVPGGWAFF.

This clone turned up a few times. CDR3 region: CASSPLSGGPETQYF. CDR3 DNA: TGTGCCAGCTCACCACTGTCGGGGGGGCCGGAGACCCAGTACTTC. The chain uses TRBV18 and TRBJ2-5; 8 bases match TRBD2. The V segment lost 1 base and the J segment 5 bases; nucleotides outside the gene matches: 6. Germline CDR1 KGHSH, CDR2 LQKENI. This CDR3 spans 15 amino acids.

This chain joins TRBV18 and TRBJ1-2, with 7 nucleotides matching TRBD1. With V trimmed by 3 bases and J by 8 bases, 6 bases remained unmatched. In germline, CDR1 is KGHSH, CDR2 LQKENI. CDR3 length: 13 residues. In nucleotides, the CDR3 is TGTGCCAGCTCACCGGGACAGTCATCGGGCTACACCTTC. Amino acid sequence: CASSPGQSSGYTF.

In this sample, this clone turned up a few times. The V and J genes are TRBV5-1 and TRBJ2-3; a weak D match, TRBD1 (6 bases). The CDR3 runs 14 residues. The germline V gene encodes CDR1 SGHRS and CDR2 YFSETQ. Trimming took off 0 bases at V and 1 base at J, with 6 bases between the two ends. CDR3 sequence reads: CASSLDRGTDTQYF. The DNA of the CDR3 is TGCGCCAGCAGCTTGGACAGGGGCACAGATACGCAGTATTTT.

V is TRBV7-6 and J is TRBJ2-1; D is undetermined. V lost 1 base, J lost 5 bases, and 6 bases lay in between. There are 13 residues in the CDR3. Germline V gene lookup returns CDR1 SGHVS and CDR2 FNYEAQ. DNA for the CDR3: TGTGCCAGCAGCTTAGGACTTAACAATGAGCAGTTCTTC. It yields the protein CASSLGLNNEQFF. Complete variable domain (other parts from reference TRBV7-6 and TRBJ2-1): GAGVSQSPRYKVTKRGQDVALRCDPISGHVSLYWYRQALGQGPEFLTYFNYEAQQDKSGLPNDRFSAERPEGSISTLTIQRTEQRDSAMYRCASSLGLNNEQFFGPGTRLTVL.

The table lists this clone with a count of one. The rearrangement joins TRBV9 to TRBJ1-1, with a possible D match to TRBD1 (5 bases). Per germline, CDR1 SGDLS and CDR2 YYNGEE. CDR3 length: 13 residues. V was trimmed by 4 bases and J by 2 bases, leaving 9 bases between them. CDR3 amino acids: CASSRQSNTEAFF. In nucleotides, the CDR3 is TGTGCCAGCAGCAGACAGTCAAACACTGAAGCTTTCTTT.

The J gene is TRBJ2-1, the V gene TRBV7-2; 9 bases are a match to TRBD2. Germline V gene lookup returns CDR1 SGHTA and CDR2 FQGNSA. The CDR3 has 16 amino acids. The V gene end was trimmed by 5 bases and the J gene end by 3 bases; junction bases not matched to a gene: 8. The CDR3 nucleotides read TGTGCCAGCAGCCCCCGCGTGCGGGGGGGCTACAATGAGCAGTTCTTC. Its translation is CASSPRVRGGYNEQFF.

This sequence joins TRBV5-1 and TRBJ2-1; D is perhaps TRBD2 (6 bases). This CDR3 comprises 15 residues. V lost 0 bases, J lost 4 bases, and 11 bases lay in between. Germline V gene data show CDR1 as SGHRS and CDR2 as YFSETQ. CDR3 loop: CASSLDGSSYNEQFF. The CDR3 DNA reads TGCGCCAGCAGCTTGGACGGGAGCTCATACAATGAGCAGTTCTTC.

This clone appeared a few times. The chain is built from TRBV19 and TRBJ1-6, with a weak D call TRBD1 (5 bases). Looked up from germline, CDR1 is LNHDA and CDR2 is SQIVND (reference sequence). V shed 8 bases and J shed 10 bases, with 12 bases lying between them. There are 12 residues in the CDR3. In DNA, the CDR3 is TGTGCCAGTTGCCAGGGTCGATCACCCCTCCACTTT. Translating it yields CASCQGRSPLHF.

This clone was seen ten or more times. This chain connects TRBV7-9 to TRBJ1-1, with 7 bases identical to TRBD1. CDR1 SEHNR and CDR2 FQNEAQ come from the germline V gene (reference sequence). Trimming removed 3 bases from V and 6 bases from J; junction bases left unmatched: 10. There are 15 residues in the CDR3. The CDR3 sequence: CASSFDRVGVAEAFF. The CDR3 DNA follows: TGTGCCAGCAGCTTTGACAGGGTGGGAGTCGCTGAAGCTTTCTTT.

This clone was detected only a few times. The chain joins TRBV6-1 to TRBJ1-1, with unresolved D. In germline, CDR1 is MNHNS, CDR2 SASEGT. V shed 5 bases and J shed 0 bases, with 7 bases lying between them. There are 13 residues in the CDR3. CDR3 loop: CASSPRVNTEAFF. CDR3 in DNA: TGTGCCAGCAGTCCAAGAGTGAACACTGAAGCTTTCTTT.